This T cell receptor beta chain was captured in a study of blood T cell repertoires in COVID-19. Germline lookup yields CDR1 MNHEY and CDR2 SMNVEV (reference sequence). Deletions cut 6 bases from V and 3 bases from J, with 6 bases between. This CDR3 comprises 11 residues. This clone has a single count. At the DNA level, this CDR3 is encoded by other sequences in the same sample as well. Clones were sequenced by immunoSEQ multiplex PCR, and TCRdb holds only the in-frame ones, with some missing. The sample lists 350,000 to 400,000 clones, more than 75% occurring once. This receptor was taken from a woman aged 25 to 39 who had recovered from COVID-19. This chain connects TRBV27 to TRBJ2-7; D is ambiguous. The sample taken for sequencing was PBMCs or T cells enriched from blood (not recorded which). For the CDR3, the DNA is TGTGCCAGCAGCTCACTCTACGAGCAGTACTTC. The encoded protein is CASSSLYEQYF.